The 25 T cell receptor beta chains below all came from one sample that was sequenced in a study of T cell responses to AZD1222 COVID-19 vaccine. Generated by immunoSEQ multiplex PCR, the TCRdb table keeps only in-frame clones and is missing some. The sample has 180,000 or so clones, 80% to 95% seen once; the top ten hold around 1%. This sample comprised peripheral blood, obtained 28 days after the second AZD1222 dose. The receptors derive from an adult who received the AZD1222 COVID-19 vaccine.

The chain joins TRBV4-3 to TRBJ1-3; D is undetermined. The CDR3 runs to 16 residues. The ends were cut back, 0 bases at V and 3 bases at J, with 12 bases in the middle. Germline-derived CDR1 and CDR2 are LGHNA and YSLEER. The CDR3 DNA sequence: TGCGCCAGCAGCCAAGATTCGGGTTTGCGTGGAAACACCATATATTTT. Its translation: CASSQDSGLRGNTIYF.

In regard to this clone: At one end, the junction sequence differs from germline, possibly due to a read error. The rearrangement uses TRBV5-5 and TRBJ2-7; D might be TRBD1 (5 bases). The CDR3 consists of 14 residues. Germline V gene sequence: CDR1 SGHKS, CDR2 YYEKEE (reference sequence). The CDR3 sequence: CAGSLARDSYEQYF. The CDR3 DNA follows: TGTGCCGGCAGCTTGGCCAGGGACTCCTACGAGCAGTACTTC.

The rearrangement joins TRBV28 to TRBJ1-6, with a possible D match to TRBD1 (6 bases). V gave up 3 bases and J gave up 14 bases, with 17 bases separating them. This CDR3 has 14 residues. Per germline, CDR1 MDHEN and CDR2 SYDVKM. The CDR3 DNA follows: TGTGCCAGCAGTTTGCGCAGGGGCTATCCCACCCTCCACTTT. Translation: CASSLRRGYPTLHF.

The DNA for the CDR3 is TGTGCCAGCAATACCGCCGGGACAGGGAAGCTCGAGCAGTACTTC. It specifies CASNTAGTGKLEQYF. The chain carries TRBV28 and TRBJ2-7; TRBD1 aligns across 9 bases. V lost 7 bases, J lost 6 bases, and 13 bases stayed unmatched. Germline CDR1 and CDR2: MDHEN and SYDVKM. The CDR3 loop spans 15 amino acids.

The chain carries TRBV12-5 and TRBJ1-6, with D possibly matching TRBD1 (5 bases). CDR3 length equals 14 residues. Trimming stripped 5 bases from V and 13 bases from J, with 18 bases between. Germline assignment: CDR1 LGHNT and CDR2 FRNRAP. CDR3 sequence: CASGGRDVRKPLHF. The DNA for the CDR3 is TGTGCTAGTGGTGGGAGGGACGTACGAAAGCCCCTCCACTTT.

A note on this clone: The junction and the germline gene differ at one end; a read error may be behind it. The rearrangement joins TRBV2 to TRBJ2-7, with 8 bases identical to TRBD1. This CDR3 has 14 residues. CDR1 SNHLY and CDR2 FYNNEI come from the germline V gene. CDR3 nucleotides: TGTGCGAGCATTGCCGGACAGGGTGGCTACGAGCAGTACTTC. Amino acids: CASIAGQGGYEQYF. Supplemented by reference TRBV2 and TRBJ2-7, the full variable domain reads EPEVTQTPSHQVTQMGQEVILRCVPISNHLYFYWYRQILGQKVEFLVSFYNNEISEKSEIFDDQFSVERPDGSNFTLKIRSTKLEDSAMYFCASIAGQGGYEQYFGPGTRLTVT.

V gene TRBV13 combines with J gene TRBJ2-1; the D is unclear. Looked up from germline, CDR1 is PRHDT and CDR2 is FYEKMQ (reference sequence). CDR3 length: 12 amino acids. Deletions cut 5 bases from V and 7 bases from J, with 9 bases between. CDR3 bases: TGTGCCAGCAGCGCAGCGAGGAATGAGCAGTTCTTC. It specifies CASSAARNEQFF.

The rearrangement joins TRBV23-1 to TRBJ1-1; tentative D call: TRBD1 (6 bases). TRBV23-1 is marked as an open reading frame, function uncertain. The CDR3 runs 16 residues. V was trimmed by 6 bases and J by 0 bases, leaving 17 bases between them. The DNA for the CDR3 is TGCGCCAGCAGGCACAGGGAGAAGAGGGTGAACACTGAAGCTTTCTTT. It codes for CASRHREKRVNTEAFF.

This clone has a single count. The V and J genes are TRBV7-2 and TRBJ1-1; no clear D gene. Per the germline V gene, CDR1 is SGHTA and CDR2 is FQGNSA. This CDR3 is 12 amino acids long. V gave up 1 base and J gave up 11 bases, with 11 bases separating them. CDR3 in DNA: TGTGCCAGCAGCTTAGGGACTGCGAGTGCTTTCTTT. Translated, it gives CASSLGTASAFF.

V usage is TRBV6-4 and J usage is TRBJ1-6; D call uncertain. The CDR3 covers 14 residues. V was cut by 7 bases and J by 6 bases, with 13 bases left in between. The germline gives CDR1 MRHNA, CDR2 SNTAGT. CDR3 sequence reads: CASKAGSANSPLHF. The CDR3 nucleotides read TGTGCCAGCAAGGCGGGGTCGGCTAATTCACCCCTCCACTTT.

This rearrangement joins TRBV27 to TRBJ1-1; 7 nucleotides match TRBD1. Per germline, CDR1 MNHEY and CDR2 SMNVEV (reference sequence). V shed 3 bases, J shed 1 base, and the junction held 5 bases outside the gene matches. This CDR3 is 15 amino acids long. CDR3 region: CASSFRQGANTEAFF. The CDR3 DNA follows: TGTGCCAGCAGTTTTCGACAGGGCGCGAACACTGAAGCTTTCTTT.

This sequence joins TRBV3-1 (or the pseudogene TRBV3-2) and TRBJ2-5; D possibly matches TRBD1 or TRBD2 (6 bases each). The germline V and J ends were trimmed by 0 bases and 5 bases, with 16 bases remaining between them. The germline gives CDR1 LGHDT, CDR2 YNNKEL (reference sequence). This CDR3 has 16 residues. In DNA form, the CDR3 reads TGTGCCAGCAGCCAAGAGCTAAGAGGGGGGTTCGAGACCCAGTACTTC. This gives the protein CASSQELRGGFETQYF.

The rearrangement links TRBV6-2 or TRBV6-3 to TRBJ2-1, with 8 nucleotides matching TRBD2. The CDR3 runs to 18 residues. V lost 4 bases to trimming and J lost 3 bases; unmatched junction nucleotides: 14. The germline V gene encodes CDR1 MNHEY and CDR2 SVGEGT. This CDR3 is CASSWKLAAYGLYNEQFF. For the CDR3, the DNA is TGTGCCAGCAGTTGGAAACTAGCGGCTTACGGACTCTACAATGAGCAGTTCTTC.

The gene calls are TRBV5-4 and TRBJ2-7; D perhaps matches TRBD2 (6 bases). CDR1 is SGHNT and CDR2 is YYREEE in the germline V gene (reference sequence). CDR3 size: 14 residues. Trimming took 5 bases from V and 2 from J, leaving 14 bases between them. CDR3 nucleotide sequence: TGTGCCAGCAGACCGGGACTGGAGGCCTACGAGCAGTACTTC. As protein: CASRPGLEAYEQYF.

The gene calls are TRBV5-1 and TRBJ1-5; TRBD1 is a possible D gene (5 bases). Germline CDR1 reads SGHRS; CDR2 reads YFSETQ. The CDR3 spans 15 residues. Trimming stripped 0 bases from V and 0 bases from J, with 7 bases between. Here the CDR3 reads CASSLEGTSNQPQHF. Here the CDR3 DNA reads TGCGCCAGCAGCTTGGAAGGGACTAGCAATCAGCCCCAGCATTTT.

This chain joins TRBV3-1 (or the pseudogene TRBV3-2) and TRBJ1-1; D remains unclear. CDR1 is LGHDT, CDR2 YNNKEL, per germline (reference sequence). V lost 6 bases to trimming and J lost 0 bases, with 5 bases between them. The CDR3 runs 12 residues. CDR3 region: CASRTLNTEAFF. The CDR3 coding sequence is TGTGCCAGCAGGACCCTGAACACTGAAGCTTTCTTT.

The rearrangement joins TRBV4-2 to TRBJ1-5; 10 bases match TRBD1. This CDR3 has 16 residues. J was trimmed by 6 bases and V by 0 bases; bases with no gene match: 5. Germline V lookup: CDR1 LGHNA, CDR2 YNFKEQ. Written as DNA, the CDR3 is TGTGCCAGCAGCCAAGATCCCGGGGACAGGGGTCAGCCCCAGCATTTT. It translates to CASSQDPGDRGQPQHF.

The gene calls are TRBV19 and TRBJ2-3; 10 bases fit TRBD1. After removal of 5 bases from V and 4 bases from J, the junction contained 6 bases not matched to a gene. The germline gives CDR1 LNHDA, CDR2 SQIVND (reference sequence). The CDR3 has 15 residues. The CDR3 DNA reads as TGTGCCAGTAGTCTGGGACAGGGGAGGGCAGATACGCAGTATTTT. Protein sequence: CASSLGQGRADTQYF.

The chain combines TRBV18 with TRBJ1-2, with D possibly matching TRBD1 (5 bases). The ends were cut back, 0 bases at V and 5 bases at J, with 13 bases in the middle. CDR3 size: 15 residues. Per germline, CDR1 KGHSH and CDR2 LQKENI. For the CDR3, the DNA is TGTGCCAGCTCACCACCAGGGGCCCTGTCATATGGCTACACCTTC. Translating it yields CASSPPGALSYGYTF.

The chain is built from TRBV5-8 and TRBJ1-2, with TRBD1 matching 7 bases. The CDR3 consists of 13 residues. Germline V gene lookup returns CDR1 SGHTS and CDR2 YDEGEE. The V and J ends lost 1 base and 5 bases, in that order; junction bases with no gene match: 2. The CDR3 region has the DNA TGTGCCAGCAGCTTGACAGGGGCATATGGCTACACCTTC. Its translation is CASSLTGAYGYTF. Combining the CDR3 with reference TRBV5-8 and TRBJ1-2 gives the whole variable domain EAGVTQSPTHLIKTRGQQATLRCSPISGHTSVYWYQQALGLGLQFLLWYDEGEERNRGNFPPRFSGRQFPNYSSELNVNALELEDSALYLCASSLTGAYGYTFGSGTRLTVV.

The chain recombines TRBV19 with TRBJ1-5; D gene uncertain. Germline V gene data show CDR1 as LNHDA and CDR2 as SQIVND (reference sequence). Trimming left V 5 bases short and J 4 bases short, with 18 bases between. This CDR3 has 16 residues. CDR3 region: CASSSFAETPNQPQHF. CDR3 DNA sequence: TGTGCCAGTAGTTCCTTTGCCGAAACCCCGAATCAGCCCCAGCATTTT.

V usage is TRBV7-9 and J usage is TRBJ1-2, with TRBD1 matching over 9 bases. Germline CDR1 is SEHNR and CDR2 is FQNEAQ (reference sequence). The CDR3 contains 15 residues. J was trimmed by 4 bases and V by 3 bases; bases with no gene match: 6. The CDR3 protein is CASSFLGQGTYGYTF. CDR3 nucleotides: TGTGCCAGCAGCTTTTTGGGACAGGGAACCTATGGCTACACCTTC. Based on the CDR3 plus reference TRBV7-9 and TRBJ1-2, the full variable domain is DTGVSQNPRHKITKRGQNVTFRCDPISEHNRLYWYRQTLGQGPEFLTYFQNEAQLEKSRLLSDRFSAERPKGSFSTLEIQRTEQGDSAMYLCASSFLGQGTYGYTFGSGTRLTVV.

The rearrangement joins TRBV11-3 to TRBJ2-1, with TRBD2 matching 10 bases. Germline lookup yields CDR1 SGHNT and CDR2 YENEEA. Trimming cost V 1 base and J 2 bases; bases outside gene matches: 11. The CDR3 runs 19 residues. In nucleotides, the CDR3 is TGTGCCAGCAGCTTAGGAGAGGGGAGTAGCGGGGGGACCTACAATGAGCAGTTCTTC. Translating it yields CASSLGEGSSGGTYNEQFF.

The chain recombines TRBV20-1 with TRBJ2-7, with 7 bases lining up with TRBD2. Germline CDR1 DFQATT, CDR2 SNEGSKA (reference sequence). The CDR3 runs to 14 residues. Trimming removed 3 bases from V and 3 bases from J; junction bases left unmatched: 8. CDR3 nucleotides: TGCAGTGCTAGTGTAGCGGGCACACACTACGAGCAGTACTTC. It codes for CSASVAGTHYEQYF.

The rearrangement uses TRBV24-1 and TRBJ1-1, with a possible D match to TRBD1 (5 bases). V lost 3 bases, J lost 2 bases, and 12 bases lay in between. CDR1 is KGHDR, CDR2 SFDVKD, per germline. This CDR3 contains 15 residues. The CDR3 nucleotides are TGTGCCACCAGTGATGCCCGGGACGGAAACACTGAAGCTTTCTTT. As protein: CATSDARDGNTEAFF.